The 8 T cell receptor beta chains below were found in one sample sequenced in a study of shared clonotypes between healthy human individuals. The naive CD8 population came from CD45RO-negative cells selected for CCR7, without terminally differentiated effector memory CD45RA+ cells. Repertoires were generated with immunoSEQ multiplex PCR, while TCRdb's copy carries only in-frame clones and drops some. The table has around 2.1 million clones, 85% to 95% seen once; the top ten hold roughly 1.7%. The sequenced material came from naive CD8+ T cells from PBMCs. The origin of the receptors is a man between 18 and 29 years old in good health. Some clones in this sample may be carry-over from other donors' samples.

Remarks on this clone: Other DNA sequences in this specimen translate into the identical CDR3. The rearrangement joins TRBV7-9 to TRBJ2-7; no definite D call. Deletions cut 0 bases from V and 3 bases from J, with 6 bases between. This CDR3 region has 13 residues. Germline V gene lookup returns CDR1 SEHNR and CDR2 FQNEAQ (reference sequence). CDR3 loop: CASSLALGYEQYF. As DNA, the CDR3 is TGTGCCAGCAGCTTAGCGCTCGGCTACGAGCAGTACTTC.

The chain links TRBV28 to TRBJ1-3; D may be TRBD1 (5 bases). Looked up from germline, CDR1 is MDHEN and CDR2 is SYDVKM. The CDR3 extends over 16 amino acids. Trimming shortened V by 9 bases and J by 3 bases, and 21 bases separated the two germline ends. In nucleotides, the CDR3 is TGTGCCAGTGGGGCACAGCCCAAAGTTTTTGGAAACACCATATATTTT. Its protein is CASGAQPKVFGNTIYF.

CDR3 nucleotides: TGTGCCAGCAGTGAATACGGGACAGGGGGGTCCTACGAGCAGTACTTC. As protein: CASSEYGTGGSYEQYF. This rearrangement joins TRBV25-1 to TRBJ2-7, with TRBD1 matching over 11 bases. Losses at the gene ends were 0 bases for V and 1 base for J; bases not matched to a gene: 2. There are 16 residues in the CDR3. Germline V gene data show CDR1 as MGHDK and CDR2 as SYGVNS.

V gene TRBV7-8 combines with J gene TRBJ2-1; 9 positions agree with TRBD2. With 2 bases clipped from V and 6 bases from J, the junction kept 20 bases outside the gene matches. Germline V CDR1 and CDR2: SGHVS, FQNEAQ. The CDR3 is made up of 20 amino acids. Here the CDR3 DNA reads TGTGCCAGCAGCTTACTCCGGATGCAAGCGGGAGGTTCCATCAGCAATGAGCAGTTCTTC. Its translation: CASSLLRMQAGGSISNEQFF.

This clone showed up just once. CDR3 DNA: TGCGCCAGCACCAACATACGGGTGGGGACAGGGTTTAACTATGGCTACACCTTC. Its translation is CASTNIRVGTGFNYGYTF. This chain joins TRBV23-1 and TRBJ1-2; 9 nucleotides agree with TRBD1. TRBV23-1 is placed among ORFs of uncertain function. Trimming took 7 bases from V and 1 from J; bases not matched to a gene: 16. This CDR3 region has 18 residues.

J is TRBJ2-7 and V is TRBV28; D possibly matches TRBD1 or TRBD2 (6 bases each). CDR3 length: 14 residues. Trimming removed 5 bases at V and 3 bases at J, with 14 bases between. CDR1 is MDHEN, CDR2 SYDVKM, per germline. The CDR3 spells CASSRGTEGYEQYF. Written as DNA, the CDR3 is TGTGCCAGCAGTAGGGGGACGGAGGGCTACGAGCAGTACTTC.

The V call is TRBV4-1, the J call TRBJ1-4, with a tentative D call TRBD1 (5 bases). Trimming took off 1 base at V and 0 bases at J, with 9 bases between the two ends. The CDR3 runs 16 residues. CDR1 is MGHRA, CDR2 YSYEKL, per germline. CDR3 region: CASSQGQSATNEKLFF. The CDR3 coding sequence is TGCGCCAGCAGCCAAGGACAGTCCGCAACTAATGAAAAACTGTTTTTT.

For the CDR3, the DNA is TGTGCCAGCAGAGACGGACAGAATGCGTACCAAGAGACCCAGTACTTC. Residues: CASRDGQNAYQETQYF. The chain joins TRBV28 to TRBJ2-5, with D tentatively TRBD1 (6 bases). The CDR3 spans 16 residues. Trimming took 6 bases from V and 0 from J, leaving 17 bases between them. CDR1 and CDR2 from the germline V gene are MDHEN and SYDVKM.